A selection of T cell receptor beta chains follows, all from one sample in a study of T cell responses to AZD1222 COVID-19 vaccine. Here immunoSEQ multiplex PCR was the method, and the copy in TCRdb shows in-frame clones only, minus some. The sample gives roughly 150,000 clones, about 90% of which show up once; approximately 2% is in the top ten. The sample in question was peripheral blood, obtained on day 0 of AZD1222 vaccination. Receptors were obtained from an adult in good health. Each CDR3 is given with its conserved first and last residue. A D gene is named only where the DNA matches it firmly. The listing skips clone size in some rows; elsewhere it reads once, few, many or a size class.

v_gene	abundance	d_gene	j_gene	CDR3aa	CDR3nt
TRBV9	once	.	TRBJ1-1	CASSGSHNTEAFF	TGTGCCAGCAGCGGGTCCCATAACACTGAAGCTTTCTTT
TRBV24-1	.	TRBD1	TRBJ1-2	CATSDFRGPPPYGYTF	TGTGCCACCAGTGATTTCAGGGGGCCTCCCCCCTATGGCTACACCTTC
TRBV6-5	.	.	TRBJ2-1	CASSYGTPPGSEQFF	TGTGCCAGCAGTTACGGGACTCCCCCGGGTAGTGAGCAGTTCTTC
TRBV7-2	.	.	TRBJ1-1	CASSPTGGLRTEAFF	TGTGCCAGCAGCCCGACCGGGGGTTTGCGCACTGAAGCTTTCTTT
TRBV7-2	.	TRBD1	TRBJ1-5	CASSLRDSSYSNQPQHF	TGTGCCAGCAGCCTCCGGGACAGCTCTTATAGCAATCAGCCCCAGCATTTT
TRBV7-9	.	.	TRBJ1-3	CASRGQSGNTIYF	TGTGCCAGCAGGGGGCAATCTGGAAACACCATATATTTT
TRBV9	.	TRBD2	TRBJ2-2	CASSGGVAGGAVGNTGELFF	TGTGCCAGCAGCGGTGGGGTCGCGGGAGGCGCCGTTGGGAACACCGGGGAGCTGTTTTTT
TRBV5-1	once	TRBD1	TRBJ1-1	CASSLGQGIITEAFF	TGCGCCAGCAGCTTGGGACAGGGGATTATCACTGAAGCTTTCTTT
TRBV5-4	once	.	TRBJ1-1	CASSSSSRGTEAFF	TGTGCCAGCAGCTCCTCCTCCAGGGGAACTGAAGCTTTCTTT
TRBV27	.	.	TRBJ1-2	CASSSRGNYGYTF	TGTGCCAGCAGTTCCCGGGGAAACTATGGCTACACCTTC
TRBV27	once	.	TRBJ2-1	CASSLKTGEQFF	TGTGCCAGCAGTTTAAAAACGGGTGAGCAGTTCTTC
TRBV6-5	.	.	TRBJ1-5	CASSPVQGPQPQHF	TGTGCCAGCAGTCCCGTACAGGGCCCTCAGCCCCAGCATTTT
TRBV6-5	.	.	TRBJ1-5	CASSYSGSSDQPQHF	TGTGCCAGCAGTTACTCGGGCAGTTCTGATCAGCCCCAGCATTTT
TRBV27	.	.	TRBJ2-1	CASSLFGWYNEQFF	TGTGCCAGCAGTTTATTCGGCTGGTACAATGAGCAGTTCTTC
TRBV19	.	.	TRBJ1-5	CASSPGLGGPQHF	TGTGCCAGTAGTCCGGGACTCGGGGGGCCCCAGCATTTT
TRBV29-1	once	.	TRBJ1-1	CSPIDRFGEAFF	TGCAGCCCGATAGACAGGTTTGGTGAAGCTTTCTTT
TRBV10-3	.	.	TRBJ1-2	CAISGRRVWGFLDYGYTF	TGTGCCATCAGTGGCCGTAGGGTTTGGGGTTTCCTTGACTATGGCTACACCTTC
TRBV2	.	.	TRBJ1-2	CAGGKTGYDGYTF	TGTGCCGGGGGGAAGACAGGCTACGATGGCTACACCTTC
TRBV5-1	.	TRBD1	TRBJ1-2	CASSLEGQENYGYTF	TGCGCCAGCAGCTTGGAGGGACAGGAGAACTATGGCTACACCTTC
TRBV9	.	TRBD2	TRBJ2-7	CASSVGILAGSEQYF	TGTGCCAGCAGCGTAGGGATCCTAGCGGGGAGTGAGCAGTACTTC
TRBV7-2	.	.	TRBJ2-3	CASSLASRSTDTQYF	TGTGCCAGCAGCTTAGCGTCGAGAAGCACAGATACGCAGTATTTT
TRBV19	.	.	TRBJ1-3	CASSIQGEGNTIYF	TGTGCCAGTAGTATACAGGGTGAAGGAAACACCATATATTTT
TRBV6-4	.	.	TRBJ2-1	CASSRGRVSSYNEQFF	TGTGCCAGCAGCCGCGGTCGGGTTTCCTCCTACAATGAGCAGTTCTTC
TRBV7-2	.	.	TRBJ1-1	CASSLLGTFGTPTEAFF	TGTGCCAGCAGCTTATTGGGAACTTTCGGGACCCCCACTGAAGCTTTCTTT
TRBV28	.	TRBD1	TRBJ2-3	CASSLVPQGITDTQYF	TGTGCCAGCAGTTTAGTCCCACAGGGGATCACAGATACGCAGTATTTT
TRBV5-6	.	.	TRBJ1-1	CASSPGFNTEAFF	TGTGCCAGCAGCCCGGGTTTTAATACTGAAGCTTTCTTT
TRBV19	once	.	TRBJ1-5	CASSMGLQPQHF	TGTGCCAGTAGTATGGGCCTTCAGCCCCAGCATTTT
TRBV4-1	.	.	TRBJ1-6	CASSQEGGWGAFSPLHF	TGCGCCAGCAGCCAAGAGGGCGGGTGGGGGGCATTCTCACCCCTCCACTTT
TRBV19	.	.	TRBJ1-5	CASSIQAGNQPQHF	TGTGCCAGTAGTATTCAGGCAGGGAATCAGCCCCAGCATTTT
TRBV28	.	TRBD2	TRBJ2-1	CASTPATLAGYNEQFF	TGTGCCAGCACCCCGGCCACCTTAGCGGGGTACAATGAGCAGTTCTTC
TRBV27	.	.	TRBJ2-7	CASSLSGGIVEQYF	TGTGCCAGCAGTTTATCGGGCGGGATTGTCGAGCAGTACTTC
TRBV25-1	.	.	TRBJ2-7	CASSEGRGREYEQYF	TGTGCCAGCAGTGAAGGGAGGGGGCGCGAATACGAGCAGTACTTC
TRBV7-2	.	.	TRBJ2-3	CASSLELRRDTQYF	TGTGCCAGCAGCTTGGAACTCCGGCGGGATACGCAGTATTTT
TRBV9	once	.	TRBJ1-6	CASSVVQGDSPLHF	TGTGCCAGCAGCGTAGTACAGGGAGACTCACCCCTCCACTTT
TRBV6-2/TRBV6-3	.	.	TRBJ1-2	CASSSPGSGYTF	TGTGCCAGCAGTTCCCCCGGGAGTGGCTACACCTTC
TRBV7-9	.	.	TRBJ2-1	CASSLAGAGSGSEQFF	TGTGCCAGCAGCTTAGCGGGGGCGGGATCTGGTAGTGAGCAGTTCTTC
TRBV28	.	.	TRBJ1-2	CASSYRGNGYTF	TGTGCCAGCAGCTACCGGGGGAATGGCTACACCTTC
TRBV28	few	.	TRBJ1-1	CASSMRGTEAFF	TGTGCCAGCAGTATGAGGGGCACTGAAGCTTTCTTT
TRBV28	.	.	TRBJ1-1	CASSGLTREAFF	TGTGCCAGCAGTGGATTGACACGTGAAGCTTTCTTT
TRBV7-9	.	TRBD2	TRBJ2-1	CASSLGTSGFTSSYNEQFF	TGTGCCAGCAGCCTTGGGACTAGCGGGTTCACGAGCTCCTACAATGAGCAGTTCTTC
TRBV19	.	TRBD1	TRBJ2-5	CASSMGQGGRETQYF	TGTGCCAGTAGTATGGGACAGGGAGGTCGAGAGACCCAGTACTTC
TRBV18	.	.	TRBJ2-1	CASSPGRGKNEQFF	TGTGCCAGCTCACCGGGACGAGGGAAGAATGAGCAGTTCTTC
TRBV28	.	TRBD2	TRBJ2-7	CASSPPLAGGGEQYF	TGTGCCAGCAGTCCGCCCCTAGCGGGAGGGGGGGAGCAGTACTTC